Following are 22 T cell receptor beta chains from one sample sequenced in a study of vaccination and CD4 T cells after COVID-19. With the Oncomine TCR Beta short-read assay, DNA from cultured CD4+ T cells was sequenced. Each CDR3 protein gets one entry after TCRdb re-called the PCR reads with MiXCR. Of fewer than 30,000 distinct CDR3 sequences in the sample, 50% to 65% were seen once. Antigen specificity for these receptors is unknown. Treatment denoted: roughly 10-day PBMC culture with coronavirus spike peptide pools or control peptides (ViraFEST assay). Material: CD4+ T cells from blood, cultured in vitro, obtained before SARS-CoV-2 vaccination. The source of these receptors is a human donor who received a COVID-19 vaccine.

This chain's CDR3 is CASSLMGNNSPLHF. In DNA, the CDR3 is TGCGCCAGCAGCTTGATGGGGAATAATTCACCCCTCCACTTT. The V call is TRBV5-1, the J call TRBJ1-6; D uncertain. The V gene lost 1 base and the J gene lost 5 bases, with 7 bases spanning the gap. Germline V lookup: CDR1 SGHRS, CDR2 YFSETQ. CDR3 length equals 14 residues.

The chain employs TRBV5-4 and TRBJ2-2, with 7 bases identical to TRBD2. The CDR3 covers 15 residues. Germline V gene sequence: CDR1 SGHNT, CDR2 YYREEE (reference sequence). Trimming cost V 4 bases and J 4 bases; bases outside gene matches: 7. The CDR3 sequence: CASSPPWGGTGELFF. The CDR3 DNA is TGTGCCAGCAGCCCCCCCTGGGGGGGCACCGGGGAGCTGTTTTTT.

This clonotype was detected only a few times. V and J are TRBV2 and TRBJ1-1; weak D call: TRBD1 (6 bases). This CDR3 region has 14 residues. The germline CDR1 and CDR2 sequences are SNHLY and FYNNEI. V gave up 7 bases and J gave up 1 base, with 13 bases separating them. CDR3 nucleotide sequence: TGTGCCAGCAAGAACACAGGGCGGAACACTGAAGCTTTCTTT. Amino acids: CASKNTGRNTEAFF.

This clonotype has more than one count but fewer than ten. This sequence joins TRBV27 and TRBJ2-5; D perhaps matches TRBD2 (5 bases). V lost 3 bases and J lost 9, with 14 bases in between. This CDR3 spans 13 amino acids. From germline, CDR1 is MNHEY and CDR2 SMNVEV (reference sequence). The CDR3 spells CASSFIRGGAQYF. CDR3 DNA: TGTGCCAGCAGTTTTATTCGGGGTGGGGCCCAGTACTTC.

A few counts support this clonotype. The J gene is TRBJ1-2, the V gene TRBV19; D gene unclear. Looked up from germline, CDR1 is LNHDA and CDR2 is SQIVND (reference sequence). This CDR3 spans 14 amino acids. V was cut by 3 bases and J by 2 bases, with 10 bases left in between. Here the CDR3 reads CASSIQLINYGYTF. CDR3 bases: TGTGCCAGTAGTATCCAGTTGATAAACTATGGCTACACCTTC.

Only one count was recorded for this clonotype. The DNA is left out, because the CDR3 cannot be placed on it with certainty; the CDR3 is given as TCRdb lists it. The CDR3 protein is CISVSEAKDRSRDEQYF. The rearrangement uses TRBV7-5 and TRBJ2-7; the table's D call of TRBD1 was not tested on the DNA. TRBV7-5 counts as a pseudogene. The CDR3 spans 17 residues, counting both ends.

The V call is TRBV6-1, the J call TRBJ2-7; D is undetermined. CDR3 length: 14 amino acids. V lost 5 bases and J lost 2, with 13 bases in between. Germline V gives CDR1 MNHNS, CDR2 SASEGT. CDR3 protein: CASSPLRVAYEQYF. In nucleotides, the CDR3 is TGTGCCAGCAGTCCTCTACGGGTTGCCTACGAGCAGTACTTC.

The rearrangement uses TRBV7-9 and TRBJ2-5; 11 bases agree with TRBD2. CDR1 SEHNR and CDR2 FQNEAQ come from the germline V gene (reference sequence). V lost 0 bases, J lost 4 bases, and 7 bases stayed unmatched. This CDR3 comprises 17 residues. The CDR3 region is CASSLAASGGPRETQYF. DNA for the CDR3: TGTGCCAGCAGCTTAGCGGCTAGCGGGGGGCCGCGAGAGACCCAGTACTTC.

This clonotype was seen once. This chain uses TRBV20-1 with TRBJ2-7; a possible D gene is TRBD1 (6 bases). Germline V gene sequence: CDR1 DFQATT, CDR2 SNEGSKA (reference sequence). The CDR3 consists of 17 residues. The germline V and J ends were trimmed by 6 bases and 0 bases, with 24 bases remaining between them. CDR3 amino acids: CSAQESQGLSSSYEQYF. Here the CDR3 DNA reads TGCAGTGCCCAGGAATCGCAGGGGCTATCGAGCTCCTACGAGCAGTACTTC.

The rearrangement links TRBV11-2 to TRBJ2-3; D remains unclear. Looked up from germline, CDR1 is SGHAT and CDR2 is FQNNGV. V was clipped by 6 bases and J by 5 bases, with 9 bases between them. The CDR3 is 12 residues long. CDR3 DNA: TGTGCCAGCAGACATGTGGGAGATACGCAGTATTTT. Translated, it gives CASRHVGDTQYF.

This clonotype was detected only once. This chain uses TRBV20-1 with TRBJ1-5; 8 nucleotides align to TRBD1. The J segment lost 6 bases and the V segment lost 4 bases, leaving 11 bases of the junction unmatched. The CDR3 runs to 15 residues. Germline loops: CDR1 DFQATT, CDR2 SNEGSKA (reference sequence). The CDR3 reads CSANRGQGFVQPQHF. CDR3 nucleotide sequence: TGCAGTGCTAACCGCGGACAGGGATTCGTTCAGCCCCAGCATTTT.

The chain uses TRBV7-8 and TRBJ2-5; D is perhaps TRBD2 (5 bases). With 0 bases removed from V and 6 bases from J, the gap between germline ends came to 14 bases. The germline CDR1 and CDR2 sequences are SGHVS and FQNEAQ. The CDR3 length is 15 residues. CDR3 DNA sequence: TGTGCCAGCAGCTTAGCGAGCGGAGGCGAGAAGACCCAGTACTTC. Translated, it gives CASSLASGGEKTQYF.

The rearrangement uses TRBV6-5 and TRBJ1-6, with TRBD1 matching over 11 bases. CDR3 size: 18 residues. The J segment lost 2 bases and the V segment lost 2 bases, leaving 5 bases of the junction unmatched. CDR1 is MNHEY, CDR2 SVGAGI, per germline. The CDR3 here is CASSYGDRGNAYNSPLHF. The CDR3 nucleotides read TGTGCCAGCAGTTACGGGGACAGGGGGAACGCCTATAATTCACCCCTCCACTTT.

The rearrangement joins TRBV30 to TRBJ1-1; D unresolved. Per the germline V gene, CDR1 is GTSNPN and CDR2 is SVGIG (reference sequence). This CDR3 has 13 amino acids. The germline V and J ends were trimmed by 0 bases and 10 bases, with 15 bases remaining between them. CDR3 in amino acids: CAWSVYRFVGAFF. The CDR3 region has the DNA TGTGCCTGGAGTGTCTACCGTTTCGTAGGAGCTTTCTTT.

CDR3 bases: TGTGCCAGCAGTGAACGGGGACACTACACTGAAGCTTTCTTT. Translation gives CASSERGHYTEAFF. V gene TRBV6-1 combines with J gene TRBJ1-1; weak D call: TRBD1 (6 bases). Germline V gives CDR1 MNHNS, CDR2 SASEGT. Trimming left V 2 bases short and J 3 bases short, with 10 bases between. CDR3 length equals 14 residues.

This clonotype appeared a single time. V and J are TRBV7-9 and TRBJ2-5; tentatively, D is TRBD1 (5 bases). The V end lost 5 bases, the J end lost 4 bases, and 11 bases lay between the germline ends. This CDR3 has 13 amino acids. From germline, CDR1 is SEHNR and CDR2 FQNEAQ (reference sequence). CDR3 DNA sequence: TGTGCCAGCAGCCTAGGGGATTTAGAGACCCAGTACTTC. Its translation is CASSLGDLETQYF.

The chain's CDR3 is CASSPPTGAHNTGELFF. The CDR3 nucleotides read TGTGCCAGCAGTCCACCCACAGGTGCACATAACACCGGGGAGCTGTTTTTT. This rearrangement joins TRBV5-4 to TRBJ2-2, with D tentatively TRBD1 (5 bases). V was trimmed by 5 bases and J by 2 bases, leaving 19 bases between them. CDR1 is SGHNT and CDR2 is YYREEE in the germline V gene (reference sequence). CDR3 size: 17 residues.

The rearrangement uses TRBV7-2 and TRBJ2-2; 7 nucleotides align to TRBD2. Germline V CDR1 and CDR2: SGHTA, FQGNSA. Trimming cost V 0 bases and J 5 bases; bases outside gene matches: 0. The CDR3 runs 14 residues. In DNA, the CDR3 is TGTGCCAGCAGCTTAGCCGGGGGGACCGGGGAGCTGTTTTTT. It is translated as CASSLAGGTGELFF.

The CDR3 nucleotides read TGTGCCAGCAGTATTGGGGTCGAAGAAAAACTGTTTTTT. As protein: CASSIGVEEKLFF. The J gene is TRBJ1-4, the V gene TRBV2; D is undetermined. The CDR3 sequence is 13 residues long. Germline CDR1 and CDR2: SNHLY and FYNNEI. Deletions cut 5 bases from V and 8 bases from J, with 12 bases between.

This sequence joins TRBV19 and TRBJ1-4, with D possibly matching TRBD1 (6 bases). V lost 9 bases, J lost 4 bases, and 12 bases lay in between. CDR3 length: 13 residues. CDR1 is LNHDA and CDR2 is SQIVND in the germline V gene (reference sequence). CDR3 residues: CASSQGGNEKLFF. CDR3 DNA sequence: TGTGCCAGCTCCCAAGGGGGTAATGAAAAACTGTTTTTT.

This chain uses TRBV20-1 with TRBJ2-3; 7 bases agree with TRBD2. The junction had 10 bases not matched to a gene; V was cut back by 5 bases and J by 5 bases. Germline CDR1 reads DFQATT; CDR2 reads SNEGSKA (reference sequence). This CDR3 is 14 amino acids long. The CDR3 sequence: CSALLGLEGDTQYF. The CDR3, as DNA: TGCAGTGCTCTTTTAGGACTAGAAGGAGATACGCAGTATTTT.

V is TRBV24-1 and J is TRBJ2-5, with 11 bases matching TRBD2. CDR1 KGHDR and CDR2 SFDVKD come from the germline V gene. The CDR3 covers 16 residues. V trimming: 3 bases; J trimming: 4 bases; junction bases outside the gene matches: 6. The CDR3 DNA reads as TGTGCCACCAGTGATCCCTTGCTAGCGGGAGGAGAGACCCAGTACTTC. It encodes CATSDPLLAGGETQYF.